This TCR beta chain appears in the sequencing data of a study of pediatric ulcerative colitis. Findings and limits, study-wide: Two rectal CDR3 clonotypes occurred in all ulcerative colitis patients.

This table comes from immunoSEQ multiplex PCR, and its TCRdb copy is limited to in-frame clones, with some not included. The table includes 65,000 or so clones, roughly nine tenths detected once. The diagnostic colonoscopy in ulcerative colitis patients preceded any immunosuppressive treatment. A remark on this clone: Its cognate antigen is unknown.

Per germline, CDR1 SGHAT and CDR2 FQNNGV. V lost 5 bases to trimming and J lost 8 bases, with 15 bases between them. This CDR3 is 14 amino acids long. Sequencing was performed on blood. The rearrangement joins TRBV11-2 to TRBJ2-2; D is possibly TRBD2 (6 bases). The source of this sequence is a boy between 5 and 17 years old with severe ulcerative colitis. For the CDR3, the DNA is TGTGCCAGCAGCCCCTTATCCGCGGGGGGGGAGCTGTTTTTT. Its translation: CASSPLSAGGELFF.